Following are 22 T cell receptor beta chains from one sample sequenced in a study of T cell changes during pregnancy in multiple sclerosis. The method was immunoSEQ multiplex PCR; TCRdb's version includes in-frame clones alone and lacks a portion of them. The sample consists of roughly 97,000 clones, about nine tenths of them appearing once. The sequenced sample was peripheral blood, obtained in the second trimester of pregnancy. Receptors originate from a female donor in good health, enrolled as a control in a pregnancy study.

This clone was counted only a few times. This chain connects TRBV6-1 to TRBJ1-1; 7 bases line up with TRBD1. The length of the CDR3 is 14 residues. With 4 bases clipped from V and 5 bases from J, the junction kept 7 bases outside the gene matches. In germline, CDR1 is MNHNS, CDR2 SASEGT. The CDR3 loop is CASSGETGRTEAFF. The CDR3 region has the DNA TGTGCCAGCAGTGGCGAGACAGGGAGAACTGAAGCTTTCTTT.

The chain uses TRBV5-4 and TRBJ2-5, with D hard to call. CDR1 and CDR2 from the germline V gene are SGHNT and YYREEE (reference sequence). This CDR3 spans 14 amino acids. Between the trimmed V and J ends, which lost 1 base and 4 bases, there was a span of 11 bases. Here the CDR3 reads CASSLYQVRETQYF. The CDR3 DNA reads TGTGCCAGCAGCTTGTATCAGGTTCGAGAGACCCAGTACTTC. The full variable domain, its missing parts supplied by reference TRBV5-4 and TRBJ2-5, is ETGVTQSPTHLIKTRGQQVTLRCSSQSGHNTVSWYQQALGQGPQFIFQYYREEENGRGNFPPRFSGLQFPNYSSELNVNALELDDSALYLCASSLYQVRETQYFGPGTRLLVL.

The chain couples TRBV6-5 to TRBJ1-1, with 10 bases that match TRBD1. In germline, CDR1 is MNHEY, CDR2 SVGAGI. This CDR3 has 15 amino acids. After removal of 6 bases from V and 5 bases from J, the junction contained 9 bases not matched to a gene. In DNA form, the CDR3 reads TGTGCCAGCAGCCCCGACAGGGGGCCGGGGACTGAAGCTTTCTTT. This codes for CASSPDRGPGTEAFF.

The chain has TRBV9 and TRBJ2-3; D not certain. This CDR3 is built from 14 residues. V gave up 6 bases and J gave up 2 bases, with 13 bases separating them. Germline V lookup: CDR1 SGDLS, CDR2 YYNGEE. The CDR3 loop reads CASNFQEATDTQYF. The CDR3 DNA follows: TGTGCCAGCAACTTCCAAGAGGCCACAGATACGCAGTATTTT. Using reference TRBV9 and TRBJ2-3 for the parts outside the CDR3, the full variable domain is DSGVTQTPKHLITATGQRVTLRCSPRSGDLSVYWYQQSLDQGLQFLIQYYNGEERAKGNILERFSAQQFPDLHSELNLSSLELGDSALYFCASNFQEATDTQYFGPGTRLTVL.

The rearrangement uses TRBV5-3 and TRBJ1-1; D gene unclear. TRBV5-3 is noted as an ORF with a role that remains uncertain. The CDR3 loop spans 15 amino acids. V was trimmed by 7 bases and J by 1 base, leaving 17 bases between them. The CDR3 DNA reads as TGTGCCAGACAACGGACGCGCGAGGGGAACACTGAAGCTTTCTTT. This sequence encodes CARQRTREGNTEAFF.

This CDR3 reads CASSPGRGSYNEQFF. CDR3 in DNA: TGTGCCAGCAGCCCGGGCAGGGGCTCTTACAATGAGCAGTTCTTC. The chain employs TRBV7-9 and TRBJ2-1, with D perhaps TRBD1 (6 bases). V was trimmed by 5 bases and J by 4 bases, leaving 15 bases between them. This CDR3 region has 15 residues. The germline V gene encodes CDR1 SEHNR and CDR2 FQNEAQ (reference sequence).

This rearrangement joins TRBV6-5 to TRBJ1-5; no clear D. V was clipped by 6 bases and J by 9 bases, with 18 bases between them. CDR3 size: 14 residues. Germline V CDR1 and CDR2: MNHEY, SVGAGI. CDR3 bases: TGTGCCAGCAGGCCTGACAAGGCCCAGCCGCCCCAGCATTTT. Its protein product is CASRPDKAQPPQHF.

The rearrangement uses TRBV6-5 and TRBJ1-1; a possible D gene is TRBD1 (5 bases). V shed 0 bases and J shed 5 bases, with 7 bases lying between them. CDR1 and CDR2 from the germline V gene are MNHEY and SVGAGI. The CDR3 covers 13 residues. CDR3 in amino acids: CASSYSGGTEAFF. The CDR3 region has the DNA TGTGCCAGCAGTTACTCTGGGGGGACTGAAGCTTTCTTT.

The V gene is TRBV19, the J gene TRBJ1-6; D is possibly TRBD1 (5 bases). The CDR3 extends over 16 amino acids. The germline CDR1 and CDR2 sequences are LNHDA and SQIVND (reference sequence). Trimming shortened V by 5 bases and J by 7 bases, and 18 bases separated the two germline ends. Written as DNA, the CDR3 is TGTGCCAGTAGTTGGCTTCGGGACTTTAGCAATTCACCCCTCCACTTT. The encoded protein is CASSWLRDFSNSPLHF.

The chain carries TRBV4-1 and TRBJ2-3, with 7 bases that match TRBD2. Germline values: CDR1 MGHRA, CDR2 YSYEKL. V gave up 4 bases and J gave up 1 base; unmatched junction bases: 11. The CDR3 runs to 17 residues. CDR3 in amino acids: CASSRTSGAGRTDTQYF. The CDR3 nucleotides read TGCGCCAGCAGCCGGACCTCGGGAGCGGGGCGCACAGATACGCAGTATTTT.

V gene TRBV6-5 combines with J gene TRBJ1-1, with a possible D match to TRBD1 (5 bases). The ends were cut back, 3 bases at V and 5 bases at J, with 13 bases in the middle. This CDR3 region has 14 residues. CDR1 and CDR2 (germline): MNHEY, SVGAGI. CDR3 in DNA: TGTGCCAGCAGTTATCGCGGGGGGGGGACTGAAGCTTTCTTT. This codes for CASSYRGGGTEAFF.

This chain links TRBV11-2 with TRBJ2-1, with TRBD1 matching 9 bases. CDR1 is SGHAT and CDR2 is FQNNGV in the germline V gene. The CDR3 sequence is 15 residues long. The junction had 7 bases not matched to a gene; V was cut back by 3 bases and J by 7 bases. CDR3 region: CASSFSGQGKNEQFF. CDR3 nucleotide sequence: TGTGCCAGCAGCTTTTCGGGACAGGGTAAGAATGAGCAGTTCTTC.

CDR3 sequence (DNA): TGTGCCAGCAGCCCGAGGGGTGACAGGGCCTATGGCTACACCTTC. Its translation is CASSPRGDRAYGYTF. The V gene is TRBV11-2, the J gene TRBJ1-2; 7 bases align to TRBD1. The germline V gene encodes CDR1 SGHAT and CDR2 FQNNGV. This CDR3 has 15 amino acids. With 5 bases clipped from V and 4 bases from J, the junction kept 10 bases outside the gene matches.

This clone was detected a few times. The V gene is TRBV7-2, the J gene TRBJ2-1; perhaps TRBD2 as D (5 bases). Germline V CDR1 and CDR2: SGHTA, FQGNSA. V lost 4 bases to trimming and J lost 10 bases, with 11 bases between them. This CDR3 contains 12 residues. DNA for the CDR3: TGTGCCAGCAGCTCTAACGGGGTGGAGCAGTTCTTC. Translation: CASSSNGVEQFF.

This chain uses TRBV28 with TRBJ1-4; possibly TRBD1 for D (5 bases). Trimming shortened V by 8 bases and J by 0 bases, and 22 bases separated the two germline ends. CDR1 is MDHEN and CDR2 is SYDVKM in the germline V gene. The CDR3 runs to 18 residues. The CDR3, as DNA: TGTGCCAGCTACCCATATCGACAGAGTCTTGCAACTAATGAAAAACTGTTTTTT. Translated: CASYPYRQSLATNEKLFF.

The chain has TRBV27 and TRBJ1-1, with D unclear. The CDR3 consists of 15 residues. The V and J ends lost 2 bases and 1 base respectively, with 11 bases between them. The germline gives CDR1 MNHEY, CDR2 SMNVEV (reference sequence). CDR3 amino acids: CASSLNGRGNTEAFF. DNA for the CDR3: TGTGCCAGCAGTTTAAATGGCCGGGGGAACACTGAAGCTTTCTTT.

Here the CDR3 reads CASSGGTSGSGADTQYF. The CDR3 DNA sequence: TGTGCCAGCAGCGGAGGGACTAGCGGTTCGGGTGCAGATACGCAGTATTTT. This chain joins TRBV7-2 and TRBJ2-3; 11 bases are shared with TRBD2. Unmatched junction bases numbered 11, after V lost 5 bases and J lost 4 bases. The CDR3 loop spans 17 amino acids. Per the germline V gene, CDR1 is SGHTA and CDR2 is FQGNSA.

In DNA, the CDR3 is TGTGCCACCAGCAGGGCAACCTCCAATGAGCAGTTCTTC. Its translation: CATSRATSNEQFF. This chain links TRBV15 with TRBJ2-1; D ambiguous. The CDR3 has 13 residues. The germline V gene encodes CDR1 LNHNV and CDR2 YYDKDF (reference sequence). Trimming stripped 3 bases from V and 6 bases from J, with 9 bases between.

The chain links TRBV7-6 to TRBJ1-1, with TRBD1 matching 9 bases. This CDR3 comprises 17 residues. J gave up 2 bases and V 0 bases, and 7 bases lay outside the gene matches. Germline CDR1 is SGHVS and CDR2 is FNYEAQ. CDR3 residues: CASSLAGATGGNTEAFF. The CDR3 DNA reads TGTGCCAGCAGCTTAGCTGGGGCGACAGGGGGAAACACTGAAGCTTTCTTT.

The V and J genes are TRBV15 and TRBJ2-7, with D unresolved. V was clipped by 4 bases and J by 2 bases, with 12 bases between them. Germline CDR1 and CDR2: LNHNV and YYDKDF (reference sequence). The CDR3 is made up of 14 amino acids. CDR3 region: CATSKTSNPYEQYF. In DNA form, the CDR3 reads TGTGCCACCAGCAAGACATCGAATCCCTACGAGCAGTACTTC.

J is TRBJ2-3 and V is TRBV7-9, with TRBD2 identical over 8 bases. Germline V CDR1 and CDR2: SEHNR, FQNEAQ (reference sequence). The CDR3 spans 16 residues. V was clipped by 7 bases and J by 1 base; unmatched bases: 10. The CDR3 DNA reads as TGTGCCAGCACTCCCCGGGGGGGATATGGCACAGATACGCAGTATTTT. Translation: CASTPRGGYGTDTQYF.

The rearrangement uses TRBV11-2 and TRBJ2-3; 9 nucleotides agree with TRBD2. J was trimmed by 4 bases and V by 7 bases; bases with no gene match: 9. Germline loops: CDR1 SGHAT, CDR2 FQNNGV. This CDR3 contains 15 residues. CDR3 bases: TGTGCCAGCAATAACCAGCGGGGGGTGGCAGATACGCAGTATTTT. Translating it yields CASNNQRGVADTQYF.